This TCR beta chain was found in a study of T cell changes during pregnancy in multiple sclerosis. CDR3 length equals 14 residues. From germline, CDR1 is GTSNPN and CDR2 SVGIG (reference sequence). V dropped 0 bases and J dropped 5 bases, with 10 bases sitting between them. The repertoire was sequenced with immunoSEQ multiplex PCR; TCRdb's copy has only in-frame clones and lacks some. Of 50,000 to 65,000 clones listed, 80% to 95% were seen once; the top ten hold roughly 3%. This receptor was taken from a female donor with multiple sclerosis, enrolled in a pregnancy study. Sequenced material: CD8+ T cells from peripheral blood mononuclear cells, taken in the second trimester of pregnancy. The rearrangement uses TRBV30 and TRBJ1-4; tentative D call: TRBD1 (5 bases). The chain's CDR3 is CAWSVTGRNEKLFF. The CDR3 DNA reads as TGTGCCTGGAGTGTAACAGGACGAAATGAAAAACTGTTTTTT.